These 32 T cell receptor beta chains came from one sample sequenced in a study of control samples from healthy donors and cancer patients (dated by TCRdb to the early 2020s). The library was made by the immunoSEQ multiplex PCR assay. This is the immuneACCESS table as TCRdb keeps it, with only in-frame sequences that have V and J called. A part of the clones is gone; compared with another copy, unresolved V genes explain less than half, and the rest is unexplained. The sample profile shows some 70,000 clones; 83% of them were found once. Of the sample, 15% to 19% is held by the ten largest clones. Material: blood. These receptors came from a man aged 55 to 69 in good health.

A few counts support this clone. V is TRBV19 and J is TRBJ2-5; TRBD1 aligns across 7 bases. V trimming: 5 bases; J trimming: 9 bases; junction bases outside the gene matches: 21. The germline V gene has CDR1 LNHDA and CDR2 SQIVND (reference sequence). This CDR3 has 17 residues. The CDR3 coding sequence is TGTGCCAGTAGTGTAGGACGTCGGGACAGTGGTGTGGTGGCCCAGTACTTC. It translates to CASSVGRRDSGVVAQYF.

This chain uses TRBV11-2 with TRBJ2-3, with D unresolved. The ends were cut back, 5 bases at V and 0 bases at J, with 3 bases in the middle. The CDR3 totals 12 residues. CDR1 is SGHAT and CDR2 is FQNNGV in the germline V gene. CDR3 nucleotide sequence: TGTGCCAGCAGCCCCAGCACAGATACGCAGTATTTT. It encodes CASSPSTDTQYF.

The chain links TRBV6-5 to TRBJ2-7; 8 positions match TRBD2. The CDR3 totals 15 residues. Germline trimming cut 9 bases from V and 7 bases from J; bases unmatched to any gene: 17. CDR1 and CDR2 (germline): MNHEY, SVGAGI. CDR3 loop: CASTAGGLTAGEQYF. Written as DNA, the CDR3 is TGTGCCAGTACGGCGGGGGGACTCACGGCGGGGGAGCAGTACTTC.

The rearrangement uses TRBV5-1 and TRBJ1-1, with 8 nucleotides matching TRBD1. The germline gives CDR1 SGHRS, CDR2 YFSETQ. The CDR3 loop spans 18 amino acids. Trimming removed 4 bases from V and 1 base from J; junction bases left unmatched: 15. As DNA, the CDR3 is TGCGCCAGCAGCCCCGCGGGTGGCGGACAGGGTTGGAACACTGAAGCTTTCTTT. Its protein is CASSPAGGGQGWNTEAFF.

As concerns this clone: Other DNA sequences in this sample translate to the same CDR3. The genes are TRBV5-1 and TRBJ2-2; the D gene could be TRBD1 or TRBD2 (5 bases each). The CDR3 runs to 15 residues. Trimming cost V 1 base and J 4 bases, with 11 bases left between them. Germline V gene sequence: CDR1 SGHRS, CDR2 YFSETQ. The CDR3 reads CASSLIGGGTGELFF. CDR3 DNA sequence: TGCGCCAGCAGCTTGATTGGGGGTGGCACCGGGGAGCTGTTTTTT. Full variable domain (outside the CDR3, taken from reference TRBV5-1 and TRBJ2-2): KAGVTQTPRYLIKTRGQQVTLSCSPISGHRSVSWYQQTPGQGLQFLFEYFSETQRNKGNFPGRFSGRQFSNSRSEMNVSTLELGDSALYLCASSLIGGGTGELFFGEGSRLTVL.

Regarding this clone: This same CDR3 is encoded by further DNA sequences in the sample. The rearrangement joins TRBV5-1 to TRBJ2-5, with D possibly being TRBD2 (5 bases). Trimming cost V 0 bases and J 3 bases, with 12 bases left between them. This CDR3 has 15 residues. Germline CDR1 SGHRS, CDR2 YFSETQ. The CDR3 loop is CASSLVPGMEETQYF. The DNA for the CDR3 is TGCGCCAGCAGCTTGGTTCCGGGGATGGAAGAGACCCAGTACTTC. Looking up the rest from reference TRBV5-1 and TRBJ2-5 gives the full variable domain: KAGVTQTPRYLIKTRGQQVTLSCSPISGHRSVSWYQQTPGQGLQFLFEYFSETQRNKGNFPGRFSGRQFSNSRSEMNVSTLELGDSALYLCASSLVPGMEETQYFGPGTRLLVL.

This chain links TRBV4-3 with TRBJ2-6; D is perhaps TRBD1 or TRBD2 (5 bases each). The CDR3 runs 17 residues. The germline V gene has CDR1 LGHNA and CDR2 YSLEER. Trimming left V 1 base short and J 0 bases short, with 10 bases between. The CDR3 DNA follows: TGCGCCAGCAGCCAAGGGGAGACAGTCTCTGGGGCCAACGTCCTGACTTTC. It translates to CASSQGETVSGANVLTF.

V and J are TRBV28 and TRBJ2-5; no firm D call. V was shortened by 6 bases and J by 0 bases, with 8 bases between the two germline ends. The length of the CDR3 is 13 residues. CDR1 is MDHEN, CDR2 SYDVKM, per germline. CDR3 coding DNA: TGTGCCAGCAGCAAGGGCGACCAAGAGACCCAGTACTTC. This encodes CASSKGDQETQYF.

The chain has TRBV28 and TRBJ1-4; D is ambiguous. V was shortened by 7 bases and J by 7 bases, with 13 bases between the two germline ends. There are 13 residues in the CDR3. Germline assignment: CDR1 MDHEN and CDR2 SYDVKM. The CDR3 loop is CASMRDPGEKLFF. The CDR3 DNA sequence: TGTGCCAGCATGAGGGATCCTGGTGAAAAACTGTTTTTT.

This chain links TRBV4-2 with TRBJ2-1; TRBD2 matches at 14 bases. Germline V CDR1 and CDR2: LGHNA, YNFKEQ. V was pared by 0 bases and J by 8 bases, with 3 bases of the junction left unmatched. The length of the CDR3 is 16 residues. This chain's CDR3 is CASSQDGTSGSHEQFF. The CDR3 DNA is TGTGCCAGCAGCCAAGACGGGACTAGCGGGAGCCATGAGCAGTTCTTC.

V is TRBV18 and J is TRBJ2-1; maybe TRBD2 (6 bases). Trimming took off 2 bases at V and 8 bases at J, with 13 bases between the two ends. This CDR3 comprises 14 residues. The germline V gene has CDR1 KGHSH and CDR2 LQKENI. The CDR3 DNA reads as TGTGCCAGCTCACCAATAGTAAGGGAGGATGAGCAGTTCTTC. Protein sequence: CASSPIVREDEQFF. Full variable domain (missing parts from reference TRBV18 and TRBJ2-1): NAGVMQNPRHLVRRRGQEARLRCSPMKGHSHVYWYRQLPEEGLKFMVYLQKENIIDESGMPKERFSAEFPKEGPSILRIQQVVRGDSAAYFCASSPIVREDEQFFGPGTRLTVL.

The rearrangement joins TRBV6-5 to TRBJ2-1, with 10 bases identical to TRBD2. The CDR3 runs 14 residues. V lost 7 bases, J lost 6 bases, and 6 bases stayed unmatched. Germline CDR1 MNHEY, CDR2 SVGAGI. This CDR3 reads CASTPGTSANEQFF. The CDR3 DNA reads TGTGCCAGCACCCCCGGGACTAGCGCCAATGAGCAGTTCTTC.

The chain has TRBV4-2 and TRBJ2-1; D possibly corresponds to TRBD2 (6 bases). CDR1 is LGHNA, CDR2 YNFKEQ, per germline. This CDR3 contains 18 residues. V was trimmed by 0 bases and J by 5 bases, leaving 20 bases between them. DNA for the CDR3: TGTGCCAGCAGCCAAGAACCGTTTCCCCGGGAGTACAACAATGAGCAGTTCTTC. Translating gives CASSQEPFPREYNNEQFF.

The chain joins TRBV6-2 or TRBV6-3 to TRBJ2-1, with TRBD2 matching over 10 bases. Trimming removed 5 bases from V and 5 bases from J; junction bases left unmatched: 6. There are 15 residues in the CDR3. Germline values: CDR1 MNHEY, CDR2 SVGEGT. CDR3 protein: CASSDGLADNNEQFF. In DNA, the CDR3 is TGTGCCAGCAGTGATGGACTAGCGGATAACAATGAGCAGTTCTTC.

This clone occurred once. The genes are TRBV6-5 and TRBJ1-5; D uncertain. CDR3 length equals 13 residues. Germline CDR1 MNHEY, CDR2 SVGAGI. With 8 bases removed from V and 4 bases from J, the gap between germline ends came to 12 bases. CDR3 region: CASRPSRNQPQHF. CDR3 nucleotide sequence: TGTGCCAGCCGGCCGTCTAGAAATCAGCCCCAGCATTTT.

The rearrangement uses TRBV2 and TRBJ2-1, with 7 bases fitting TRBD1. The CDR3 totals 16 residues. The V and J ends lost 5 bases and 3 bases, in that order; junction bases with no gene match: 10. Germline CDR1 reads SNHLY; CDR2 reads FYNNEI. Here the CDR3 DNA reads TGTGCCAGCAGTTTACAGACAGGGACCCGCTACAATGAGCAGTTCTTC. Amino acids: CASSLQTGTRYNEQFF.

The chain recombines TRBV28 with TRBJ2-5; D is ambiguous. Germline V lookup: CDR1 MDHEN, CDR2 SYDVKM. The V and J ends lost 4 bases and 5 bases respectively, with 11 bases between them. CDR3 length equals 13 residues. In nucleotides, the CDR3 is TGTGCCAGCAGTTCACCTTCTCTGGAGACCCAGTACTTC. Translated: CASSSPSLETQYF.

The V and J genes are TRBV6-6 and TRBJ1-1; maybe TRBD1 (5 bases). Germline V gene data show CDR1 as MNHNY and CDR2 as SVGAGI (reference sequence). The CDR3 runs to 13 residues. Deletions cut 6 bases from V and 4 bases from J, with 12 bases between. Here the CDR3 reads CASRETGGTEAFF. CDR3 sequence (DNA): TGTGCCAGCAGGGAAACGGGGGGCACTGAAGCTTTCTTT.

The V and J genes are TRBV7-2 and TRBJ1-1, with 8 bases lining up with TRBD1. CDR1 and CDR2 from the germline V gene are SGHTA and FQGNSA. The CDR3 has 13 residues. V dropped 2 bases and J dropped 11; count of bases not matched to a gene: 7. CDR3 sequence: CASSLPGGKFAFF. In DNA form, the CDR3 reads TGTGCCAGCAGCTTACCAGGGGGCAAATTCGCTTTCTTT.

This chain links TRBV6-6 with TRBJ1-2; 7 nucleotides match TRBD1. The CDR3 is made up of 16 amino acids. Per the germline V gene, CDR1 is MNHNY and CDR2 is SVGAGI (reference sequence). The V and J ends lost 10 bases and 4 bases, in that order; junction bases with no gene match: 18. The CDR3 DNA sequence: TGTGCCACCATCCCTACCCGGGACAGAAAGTTCTATGGCTACACCTTC. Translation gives CATIPTRDRKFYGYTF.

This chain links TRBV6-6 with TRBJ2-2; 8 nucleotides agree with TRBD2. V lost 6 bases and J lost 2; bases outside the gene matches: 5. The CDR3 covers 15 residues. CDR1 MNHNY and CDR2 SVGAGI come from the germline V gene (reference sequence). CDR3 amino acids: CASSLSGTNTGELFF. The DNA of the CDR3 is TGTGCCAGCAGCCTTAGCGGGACTAACACCGGGGAGCTGTTTTTT.

The DNA for the CDR3 is TGTGCCAGCAGTCTGCTAGAGAGCACAGATACGCAGTATTTT. This sequence encodes CASSLLESTDTQYF. The chain joins TRBV27 to TRBJ2-3; D not certain. The length of the CDR3 is 14 residues. Germline-derived CDR1 and CDR2 are MNHEY and SMNVEV (reference sequence). Trimming removed 5 bases at V and 0 bases at J, with 9 bases between.

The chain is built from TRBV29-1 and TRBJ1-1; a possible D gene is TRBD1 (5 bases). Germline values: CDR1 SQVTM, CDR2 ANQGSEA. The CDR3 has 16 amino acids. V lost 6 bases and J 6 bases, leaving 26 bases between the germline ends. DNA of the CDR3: TGCAGCGTGCGAGTTTCAGGGAGAAGGGGAAGTCCTGAAGCTTTCTTT. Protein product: CSVRVSGRRGSPEAFF.

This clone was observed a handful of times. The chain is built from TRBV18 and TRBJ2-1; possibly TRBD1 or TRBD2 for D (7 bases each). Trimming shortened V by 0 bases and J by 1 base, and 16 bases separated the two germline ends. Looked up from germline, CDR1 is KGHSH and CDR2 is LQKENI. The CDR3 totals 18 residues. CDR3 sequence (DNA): TGTGCCAGCTCACCACCTGCGGGCCAGGGGGGGTCCTACAATGAGCAGTTCTTC. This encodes CASSPPAGQGGSYNEQFF.

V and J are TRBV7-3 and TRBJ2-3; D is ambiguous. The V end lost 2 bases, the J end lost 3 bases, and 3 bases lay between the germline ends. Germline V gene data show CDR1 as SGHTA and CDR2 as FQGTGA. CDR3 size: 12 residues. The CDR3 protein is CASSLDTDTQYF. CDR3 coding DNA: TGTGCCAGCAGCTTAGATACAGATACGCAGTATTTT.

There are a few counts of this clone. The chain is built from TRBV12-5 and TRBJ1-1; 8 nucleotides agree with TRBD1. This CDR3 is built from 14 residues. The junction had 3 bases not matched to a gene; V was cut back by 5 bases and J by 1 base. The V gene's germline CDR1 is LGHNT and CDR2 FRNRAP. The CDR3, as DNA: TGTGCTAGTGGTCCAGGGACAGGGAACACTGAAGCTTTCTTT. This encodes CASGPGTGNTEAFF.

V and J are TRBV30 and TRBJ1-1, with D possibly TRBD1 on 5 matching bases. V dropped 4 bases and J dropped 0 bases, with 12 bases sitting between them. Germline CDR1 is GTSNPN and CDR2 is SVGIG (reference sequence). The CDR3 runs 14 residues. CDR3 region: CAWTQDSMNTEAFF. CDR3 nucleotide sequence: TGTGCCTGGACTCAAGACAGCATGAACACTGAAGCTTTCTTT. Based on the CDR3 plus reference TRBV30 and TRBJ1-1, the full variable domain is SQTIHQWPATLVQPVGSPLSLECTVEGTSNPNLYWYRQAAGRGLQLLFYSVGIGQISSEVPQNLSASRPQDRQFILSSKKLLLSDSGFYLCAWTQDSMNTEAFFGQGTRLTVV.

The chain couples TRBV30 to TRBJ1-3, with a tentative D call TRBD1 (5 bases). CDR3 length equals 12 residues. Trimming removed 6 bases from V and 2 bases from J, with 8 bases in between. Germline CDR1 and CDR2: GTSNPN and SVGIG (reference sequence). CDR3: CACPGPGNTIYF. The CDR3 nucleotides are TGTGCCTGCCCGGGACCTGGAAACACCATATATTTT.

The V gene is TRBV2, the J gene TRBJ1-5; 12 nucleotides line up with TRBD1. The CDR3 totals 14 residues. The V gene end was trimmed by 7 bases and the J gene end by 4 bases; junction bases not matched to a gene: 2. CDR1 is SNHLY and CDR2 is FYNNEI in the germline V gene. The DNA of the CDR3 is TGTGCCAGCACGGGACAGGGGGCAAATCAGCCCCAGCATTTT. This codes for CASTGQGANQPQHF.

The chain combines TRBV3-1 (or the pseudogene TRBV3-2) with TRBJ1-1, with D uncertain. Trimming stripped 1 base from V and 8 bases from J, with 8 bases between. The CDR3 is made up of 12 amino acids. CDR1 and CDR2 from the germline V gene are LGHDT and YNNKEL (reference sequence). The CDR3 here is CASSQVQTEAFF. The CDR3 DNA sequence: TGTGCCAGCAGCCAAGTTCAGACAGAAGCTTTCTTT.

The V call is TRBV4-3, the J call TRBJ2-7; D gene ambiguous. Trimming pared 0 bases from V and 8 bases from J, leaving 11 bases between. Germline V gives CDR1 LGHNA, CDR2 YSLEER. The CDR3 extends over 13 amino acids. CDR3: CASSQDFSFQQYF. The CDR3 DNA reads TGCGCCAGCAGCCAAGATTTTAGTTTTCAGCAGTACTTC.

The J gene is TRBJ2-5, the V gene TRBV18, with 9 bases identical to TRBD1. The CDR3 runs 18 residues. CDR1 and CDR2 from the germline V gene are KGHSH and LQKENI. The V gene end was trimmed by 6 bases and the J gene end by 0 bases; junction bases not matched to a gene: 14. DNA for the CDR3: TGTGCCAGCTCGGAGTCCCTACCGGGACAGGGAAACCAAGAGACCCAGTACTTC. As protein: CASSESLPGQGNQETQYF.